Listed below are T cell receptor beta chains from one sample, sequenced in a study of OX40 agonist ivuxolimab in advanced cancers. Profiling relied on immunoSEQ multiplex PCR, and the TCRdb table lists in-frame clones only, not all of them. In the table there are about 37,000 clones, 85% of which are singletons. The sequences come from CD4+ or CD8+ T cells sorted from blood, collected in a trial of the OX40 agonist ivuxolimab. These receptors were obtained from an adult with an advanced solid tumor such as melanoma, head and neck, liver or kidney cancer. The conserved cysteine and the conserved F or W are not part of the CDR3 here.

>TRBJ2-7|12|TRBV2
ASSELPGPYEQY
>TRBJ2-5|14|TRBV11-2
ASSLARQGVGETQY
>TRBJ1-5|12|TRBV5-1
ASSPDREGQPQH
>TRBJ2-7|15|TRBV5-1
ASSLGSPAESSYEQY
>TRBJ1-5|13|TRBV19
ASSLGRSSNQPQH
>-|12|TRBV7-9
ASSLPSNSYEQY
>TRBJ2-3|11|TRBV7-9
ASEGLGTDTQY
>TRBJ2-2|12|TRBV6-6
ASSQTGGAGELF
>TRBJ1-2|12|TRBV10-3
AISESTGRDGYT
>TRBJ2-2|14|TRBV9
ASSVEGGGYTGELF
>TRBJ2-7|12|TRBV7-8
ASSSSGGAFEQY
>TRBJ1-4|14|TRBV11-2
ASSLEAWRANEKLF
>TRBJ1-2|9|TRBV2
ASTEWYGYT